These 25 T cell receptor beta chains were sequenced from one sample in a study of radiotherapy plus CTLA-4 blockade in lung cancer. The repertoire was sequenced with immunoSEQ multiplex PCR; TCRdb's copy has only in-frame clones and lacks some. The sample shows about 62,000 clones, 60% to 85% of them seen only once. The sample was peripheral blood, taken from a patient treated with radiotherapy plus ipilimumab. These receptors were collected from a human donor with non-small cell lung cancer who had a complete response to radiotherapy plus ipilimumab.

The CDR3, as DNA: TGTGCCAGCAGCGAGAGGGGGATTAACAATCAGCCCCAGCATTTT. Translating it yields CASSERGINNQPQHF. The chain joins TRBV7-2 to TRBJ1-5; weak D call: TRBD1 (6 bases). The V and J ends lost 5 bases and 3 bases respectively, with 14 bases between them. The CDR3 is 15 amino acids. Germline loops: CDR1 SGHTA, CDR2 FQGNSA.

The table lists this clone with a few counts. The gene calls are TRBV7-9 and TRBJ1-2; TRBD1 matches at 8 bases. J was trimmed by 8 bases and V by 5 bases; bases with no gene match: 4. The CDR3 has 12 amino acids. Germline V gene sequence: CDR1 SEHNR, CDR2 FQNEAQ (reference sequence). The CDR3 spells CASSDNRGGYTF. CDR3 sequence (DNA): TGTGCCAGCAGCGATAACAGGGGGGGCTACACCTTC.

The chain employs TRBV5-1 and TRBJ2-5, with D perhaps assigned TRBD1 or TRBD2 (5 bases each). Germline loops: CDR1 SGHRS, CDR2 YFSETQ. The CDR3 is made up of 15 amino acids. V lost 2 bases to trimming and J lost 5 bases, with 16 bases between them. CDR3 bases: TGCGCCAGCAGCTTTGGGGGTTCTGGGGGTGAGACCCAGTACTTC. The encoded protein is CASSFGGSGGETQYF.

Here the CDR3 reads CASSISPDTRGNEQFF. In DNA form, the CDR3 reads TGTGCCAGCAGCATATCACCAGATACAAGAGGGAATGAGCAGTTCTTC. The chain combines TRBV9 with TRBJ2-1, with D possibly being TRBD2 (5 bases). CDR1 SGDLS and CDR2 YYNGEE come from the germline V gene. The CDR3 runs 16 residues. V lost 4 bases and J 7 bases, leaving 21 bases between the germline ends.

The genes are TRBV19 and TRBJ2-3; TRBD2 agrees at 10 bases. The germline CDR1 and CDR2 sequences are LNHDA and SQIVND (reference sequence). The J segment lost 3 bases and the V segment lost 3 bases, leaving 6 bases of the junction unmatched. The CDR3 has 16 amino acids. The CDR3 sequence: CASSMRSSGSTDTQYF. As DNA, the CDR3 is TGTGCCAGTAGTATGAGGTCTAGCGGGAGTACAGATACGCAGTATTTT.

The chain combines TRBV2 with TRBJ2-5, with 12 bases matching TRBD2. This CDR3 has 17 amino acids. Trimming removed 5 bases from V and 2 bases from J; junction bases left unmatched: 9. Germline values: CDR1 SNHLY, CDR2 FYNNEI. DNA of the CDR3: TGTGCCAGCAGTCGCGGACTAGCGGGAAAGGGTCAAGAGACCCAGTACTTC. It translates to CASSRGLAGKGQETQYF.

J is TRBJ2-2 and V is TRBV18, with unresolved D. The CDR3 runs 14 residues. Trimming took 1 base from V and 4 from J, leaving 7 bases between them. Looked up from germline, CDR1 is KGHSH and CDR2 is LQKENI. CDR3: CASSPQAGTGELFF. CDR3 nucleotide sequence: TGTGCCAGCTCACCACAGGCCGGCACCGGGGAGCTGTTTTTT.

The chain joins TRBV7-9 to TRBJ2-3, with 12 bases lining up with TRBD2. Per germline, CDR1 SEHNR and CDR2 FQNEAQ (reference sequence). V was clipped by 5 bases and J by 5 bases; unmatched bases: 2. The CDR3 consists of 14 residues. CDR3 sequence (DNA): TGTGCCAGCAGCAGGACTAGCGGGATAGATACGCAGTATTTT. It translates to CASSRTSGIDTQYF. The full variable domain, completed using reference TRBV7-9 and TRBJ2-3, is DTGVSQNPRHKITKRGQNVTFRCDPISEHNRLYWYRQTLGQGPEFLTYFQNEAQLEKSRLLSDRFSAERPKGSFSTLEIQRTEQGDSAMYLCASSRTSGIDTQYFGPGTRLTVL.

The chain couples TRBV18 to TRBJ2-2; TRBD1 matches at 9 bases. The length of the CDR3 is 15 residues. The V segment lost 4 bases and the J segment 5 bases; nucleotides outside the gene matches: 5. CDR1 and CDR2 from the germline V gene are KGHSH and LQKENI. The CDR3 region is CASSRDRADTGELFF. The DNA for the CDR3 is TGTGCCAGCTCACGGGACAGGGCCGATACCGGGGAGCTGTTTTTT.

V usage is TRBV7-6 and J usage is TRBJ2-1; D remains ambiguous. V lost 2 bases and J lost 5, with 7 bases in between. Germline V gene data show CDR1 as SGHVS and CDR2 as FNYEAQ. The length of the CDR3 is 13 residues. The CDR3 bases are TGTGCCAGCAGCTTAAGTAGTGACAATGAGCAGTTCTTC. Its translation: CASSLSSDNEQFF.

The chain recombines TRBV4-3 with TRBJ1-3, with 7 nucleotides matching TRBD1. V lost 0 bases to trimming and J lost 7 bases; unmatched junction nucleotides: 18. This CDR3 spans 19 amino acids. Looked up from germline, CDR1 is LGHNA and CDR2 is YSLEER. The CDR3 spells CASSQDWATGDQRFNTIYF. The CDR3, as DNA: TGCGCCAGCAGCCAAGATTGGGCTACAGGGGATCAACGGTTCAACACCATATATTTT.

The chain links TRBV7-2 to TRBJ2-2, with TRBD1 matching over 8 bases. Germline V CDR1 and CDR2: SGHTA, FQGNSA. The CDR3 length is 16 residues. The trim removed 5 bases at V and 8 bases at J, leaving 13 bases unmatched. The CDR3, as DNA: TGTGCCAGCAGCCTACCGACAGGGGTCTCCACTGGGGAGCTGTTTTTT. Protein sequence: CASSLPTGVSTGELFF.

CDR3 sequence: CASTKAGGLEQYV. CDR3 DNA: TGTGCCAGCACCAAGGCAGGGGGGCTGGAGCAGTACGTC. The chain uses TRBV28 and TRBJ2-7, with D possibly being TRBD1 (7 bases). Germline V gene sequence: CDR1 MDHEN, CDR2 SYDVKM. The V gene lost 7 bases and the J gene lost 7 bases, with 17 bases spanning the gap. The CDR3 spans 13 residues.

V is TRBV18 and J is TRBJ2-5; D remains unclear. This CDR3 region has 12 residues. Per germline, CDR1 KGHSH and CDR2 LQKENI. The V end lost 1 base, the J end lost 5 bases, and 5 bases lay between the germline ends. CDR3 region: CASSPQSETQYF. The DNA for the CDR3 is TGTGCCAGCTCACCACAGTCGGAGACCCAGTACTTC. Complete variable domain (other parts from reference TRBV18 and TRBJ2-5): NAGVMQNPRHLVRRRGQEARLRCSPMKGHSHVYWYRQLPEEGLKFMVYLQKENIIDESGMPKERFSAEFPKEGPSILRIQQVVRGDSAAYFCASSPQSETQYFGPGTRLLVL.

This chain uses TRBV7-2 with TRBJ1-3; maybe TRBD1 (5 bases). The CDR3 runs to 12 residues. V was shortened by 3 bases and J by 8 bases, with 8 bases between the two germline ends. Germline-derived CDR1 and CDR2 are SGHTA and FQGNSA. In DNA, the CDR3 is TGTGCCAGCAGCTTCGGGGGTGACACCATATATTTT. The encoded protein is CASSFGGDTIYF.

The genes are TRBV5-6 and TRBJ2-3, with D possibly matching TRBD1 (5 bases). The V end was cut by 0 bases, the J end by 1 base, with 12 bases between. Germline V gene data show CDR1 as SGHDT and CDR2 as YYEEEE. The CDR3 has 16 residues. CDR3 region: CASSLAGQGGTDTQYF. The CDR3 DNA reads as TGTGCCAGCAGCTTGGCAGGGCAGGGTGGCACAGATACGCAGTATTTT.

This clone came up a few times. The chain is built from TRBV4-3 and TRBJ1-6, with D unclear. The CDR3 is 13 residues long. CDR1 and CDR2 from the germline V gene are LGHNA and YSLEER. Deletions cut 0 bases from V and 11 bases from J, with 8 bases between. The CDR3 sequence is CASSQERRTPLHF. The CDR3 DNA sequence: TGCGCCAGCAGCCAAGAACGACGAACACCCCTCCACTTT.

The chain couples TRBV6-1 to TRBJ1-5; TRBD1 agrees at 7 bases. Germline V gene sequence: CDR1 MNHNS, CDR2 SASEGT. The length of the CDR3 is 11 residues. V was clipped by 4 bases and J by 9 bases; unmatched bases: 0. This CDR3 reads CASSGDRPQHF. CDR3 bases: TGTGCCAGCAGTGGGGACAGGCCCCAGCATTTT.

The chain couples TRBV9 to TRBJ1-1; D is possibly TRBD1 (6 bases). The germline gives CDR1 SGDLS, CDR2 YYNGEE. The germline V and J ends were trimmed by 3 bases and 2 bases, with 11 bases remaining between them. The CDR3 loop spans 14 amino acids. The CDR3 region is CASSAGTFNTEAFF. The CDR3, as DNA: TGTGCCAGCAGCGCAGGGACATTCAACACTGAAGCTTTCTTT. Supplemented by reference TRBV9 and TRBJ1-1, the full variable domain reads DSGVTQTPKHLITATGQRVTLRCSPRSGDLSVYWYQQSLDQGLQFLIQYYNGEERAKGNILERFSAQQFPDLHSELNLSSLELGDSALYFCASSAGTFNTEAFFGQGTRLTVV.

V is TRBV11-2 and J is TRBJ1-1, with D maybe TRBD1 (6 bases). CDR3 length equals 15 residues. The germline V gene has CDR1 SGHAT and CDR2 FQNNGV. Trimming cost V 5 bases and J 4 bases, with 17 bases left between them. CDR3 nucleotide sequence: TGTGCCAGCAGCCCGCCCTACAGGGAGGGCACTGAAGCTTTCTTT. This encodes CASSPPYREGTEAFF. Looking up the rest from reference TRBV11-2 and TRBJ1-1 gives the full variable domain: EAGVAQSPRYKIIEKRQSVAFWCNPISGHATLYWYQQILGQGPKLLIQFQNNGVVDDSQLPKDRFSAERLKGVDSTLKIQPAKLEDSAVYLCASSPPYREGTEAFFGQGTRLTVV.

This chain connects TRBV5-1 to TRBJ2-2, with D uncertain. CDR1 is SGHRS and CDR2 is YFSETQ in the germline V gene. The CDR3 length is 12 residues. V lost 1 base to trimming and J lost 10 bases, with 8 bases between them. The CDR3 region has the DNA TGCGCCAGCAGCTTGCCCCCGCCGGAGCTGTTTTTT. This codes for CASSLPPPELFF.

This clone was seen a handful of times. The chain uses TRBV19 and TRBJ1-4; TRBD1 might be the D (6 bases). Germline assignment: CDR1 LNHDA and CDR2 SQIVND (reference sequence). Deletions cut 5 bases from V and 8 bases from J, with 15 bases between. The CDR3 extends over 14 amino acids. CDR3 amino acids: CASSRDTRLEKLFF. In DNA, the CDR3 is TGTGCCAGTAGTCGGGACACTCGTCTCGAAAAACTGTTTTTT.

The chain recombines TRBV25-1 with TRBJ2-1; D is unresolved. This CDR3 is 13 amino acids long. Trimming left V 5 bases short and J 8 bases short, with 13 bases between. CDR1 and CDR2 from the germline V gene are MGHDK and SYGVNS. CDR3 coding DNA: TGTGCCAGCAGTCCGGGCAACTCAGATGAGCAGTTCTTC. This codes for CASSPGNSDEQFF.

As to this clone: A read error may account for a junction end that differs from germline. The genes are TRBV7-2 and TRBJ2-7; no reliable D call. Per germline, CDR1 SGHTA and CDR2 FQGNSA. The CDR3 has 11 amino acids. Written as DNA, the CDR3 is TGTGCCAGCAGCAACAATTACGGGCAGTACTTC. As protein: CASSNNYGQYF.

The gene calls are TRBV5-6 and TRBJ2-7; D may be TRBD1 or TRBD2 (7 bases each). CDR3 length: 15 residues. The germline gives CDR1 SGHDT, CDR2 YYEEEE. The ends were cut back, 4 bases at V and 3 bases at J, with 17 bases in the middle. The CDR3 DNA follows: TGTGCCAGCAGCGGGAGGGGGCGAAGACACTACGAGCAGTACTTC. It is translated as CASSGRGRRHYEQYF.